The 30 T cell receptor beta chains in this list originate from one sample, sequenced in a study of radiotherapy plus CTLA-4 blockade in lung cancer. Assay used: immunoSEQ multiplex PCR; TCRdb lists only in-frame clones, some missing. The repertoire holds roughly 69,000 clones, with around 77% as singletons. The sample was peripheral blood, taken from a patient treated with radiotherapy plus ipilimumab. The receptors shown here come from a human donor with non-small cell lung cancer whose response to radiotherapy plus ipilimumab could not be evaluated. Some clones in this sample may be carry-over from other donors' samples.

The chain uses TRBV4-1 and TRBJ2-3; perhaps TRBD2 as D (5 bases). Germline V lookup: CDR1 MGHRA, CDR2 YSYEKL. This CDR3 is 15 amino acids long. V was pared by 1 base and J by 5 bases, with 13 bases between. The CDR3 protein is CASSQARVAGDTQYF. CDR3 bases: TGCGCCAGCAGCCAAGCGAGGGTCGCTGGAGATACGCAGTATTTT.

This chain links TRBV11-2 with TRBJ1-1; D gene unclear. The CDR3 has 11 amino acids. Germline CDR1 is SGHAT and CDR2 is FQNNGV. V lost 5 bases to trimming and J lost 8 bases, with 9 bases between them. The CDR3 protein is CASSRTGEAFF. The DNA of the CDR3 is TGTGCCAGCAGCCGAACGGGGGAAGCTTTCTTT.

The chain couples TRBV5-1 to TRBJ2-1, with 9 bases identical to TRBD2. V lost 2 bases to trimming and J lost 3 bases; unmatched junction nucleotides: 6. The CDR3 length is 16 residues. CDR1 is SGHRS, CDR2 YFSETQ, per germline. The CDR3 DNA is TGCGCCAGCAGCTTAATGCGGGGGGGCCTCTACAATGAGCAGTTCTTC. Translation: CASSLMRGGLYNEQFF.

Only a few counts were recorded for this clone. This rearrangement joins TRBV20-1 to TRBJ2-7; the D is unclear. The V end was cut by 3 bases, the J end by 4 bases, with 7 bases between. CDR1 DFQATT and CDR2 SNEGSKA come from the germline V gene (reference sequence). The CDR3 length is 11 residues. DNA for the CDR3: TGCAGTGCTAGCGGCGGATACGAGCAGTACTTC. It translates to CSASGGYEQYF.

The chain links TRBV2 to TRBJ1-1; D unresolved. Germline assignment: CDR1 SNHLY and CDR2 FYNNEI. V shed 8 bases and J shed 1 base, with 11 bases lying between them. The CDR3 sequence is 13 residues long. The CDR3 nucleotides are TGTGCCAGCGCCTACAGCCGGAACACTGAAGCTTTCTTT. Translation gives CASAYSRNTEAFF.

This clone has only one observation. The V call is TRBV2, the J call TRBJ1-4; no clear D. V was clipped by 3 bases and J by 6 bases, with 14 bases between them. The CDR3 spans 15 residues. Germline CDR1 and CDR2: SNHLY and FYNNEI. The CDR3, as DNA: TGTGCCAGCAGTGATGGGGAGACAAGAGATGAAAAACTGTTTTTT. Translated, it gives CASSDGETRDEKLFF. Based on the CDR3 plus reference TRBV2 and TRBJ1-4, the full variable domain is EPEVTQTPSHQVTQMGQEVILRCVPISNHLYFYWYRQILGQKVEFLVSFYNNEISEKSEIFDDQFSVERPDGSNFTLKIRSTKLEDSAMYFCASSDGETRDEKLFFGSGTQLSVL.

This clone is labeled as medium-sized (0.01 to 0.1%). CDR3 sequence (DNA): TGCGCCAGCAGCCAATTAAACATGGGACTAGCGGACGTCGAGCAGTACTTC. It translates to CASSQLNMGLADVEQYF. This chain links TRBV4-1 with TRBJ2-7; 11 bases align to TRBD2. The CDR3 runs 17 residues. V lost 2 bases to trimming and J lost 6 bases; unmatched junction nucleotides: 12. Per germline, CDR1 MGHRA and CDR2 YSYEKL.

CDR3 sequence reads: CASSWGGQASSYNSPLHF. CDR3 nucleotides: TGTGCCAGCAGCTGGGGGGGACAGGCAAGCTCCTATAATTCACCCCTCCACTTT. The chain uses TRBV5-6 and TRBJ1-6; TRBD1 agrees at 8 bases. Per the germline V gene, CDR1 is SGHDT and CDR2 is YYEEEE. CDR3 length: 18 amino acids. The ends lost 3 bases at V and 0 bases at J; junction bases unmatched: 8.

This chain uses TRBV9 with TRBJ1-1; D uncertain. Germline CDR1 and CDR2: SGDLS and YYNGEE. This CDR3 has 18 amino acids. Trimming pared 0 bases from V and 3 bases from J, leaving 21 bases between. This CDR3 is CASSVENLRAGRDTEAFF. CDR3 DNA sequence: TGTGCCAGCAGCGTAGAGAACCTACGGGCCGGGAGGGACACTGAAGCTTTCTTT.

The chain combines TRBV27 with TRBJ2-1; TRBD1 aligns across 7 bases. Germline V gene lookup returns CDR1 MNHEY and CDR2 SMNVEV (reference sequence). The trim removed 1 base at V and 9 bases at J, leaving 3 bases unmatched. The CDR3 is 13 amino acids. The CDR3 DNA reads TGTGCCAGCAGTTTATGGGACAGATCTGAGCAGTTCTTC. It specifies CASSLWDRSEQFF.

The genes are TRBV18 and TRBJ1-5, with 8 bases lining up with TRBD1. The CDR3 is made up of 16 amino acids. Germline-derived CDR1 and CDR2 are KGHSH and LQKENI. The trim removed 3 bases at V and 4 bases at J, leaving 8 bases unmatched. CDR3 sequence: CASSPIQGEENQPQHF. The CDR3 DNA is TGTGCCAGCTCACCGATACAGGGGGAGGAGAATCAGCCCCAGCATTTT.

This sequence joins TRBV27 and TRBJ2-3, with a weak D call TRBD2 (6 bases). V lost 1 base, J lost 8 bases, and 10 bases lay in between. This CDR3 has 13 residues. CDR1 is MNHEY and CDR2 is SMNVEV in the germline V gene (reference sequence). As DNA, the CDR3 is TGTGCCAGCAGTTTATTGGAGGGTCTTACGCAGTATTTT. Residues: CASSLLEGLTQYF.

This clone was seen once. The chain joins TRBV20-1 to TRBJ1-1; D is uncertain. The CDR3 totals 8 residues. CDR1 DFQATT and CDR2 SNEGSKA come from the germline V gene (reference sequence). Trimming removed 6 bases at V and 10 bases at J, with 6 bases between. The CDR3 sequence is CSAPGAFF. The CDR3 DNA follows: TGCAGTGCCCCCGGAGCTTTCTTT.

V usage is TRBV27 and J usage is TRBJ1-5; D unresolved. Germline lookup yields CDR1 MNHEY and CDR2 SMNVEV (reference sequence). This CDR3 has 12 residues. The germline V and J ends were trimmed by 6 bases and 2 bases, with 5 bases remaining between them. The CDR3 bases are TGTGCCAGCAGGGAGGGCAATCAGCCCCAGCATTTT. Its protein is CASREGNQPQHF.

The chain combines TRBV5-1 with TRBJ2-3; 10 bases are shared with TRBD2. Germline lookup yields CDR1 SGHRS and CDR2 YFSETQ. This CDR3 contains 16 residues. The J segment lost 2 bases and the V segment lost 1 base, leaving 4 bases of the junction unmatched. CDR3: CASSLIAGGSTDTQYF. As DNA, the CDR3 is TGCGCCAGCAGCTTGATAGCGGGGGGTTCCACAGATACGCAGTATTTT.

This chain joins TRBV7-8 and TRBJ2-7, with D possibly matching TRBD1 (5 bases). The CDR3 totals 12 residues. Per germline, CDR1 SGHVS and CDR2 FQNEAQ. The ends were cut back, 1 base at V and 4 bases at J, with 5 bases in the middle. CDR3 amino acids: CASSLGQYEQYF. The CDR3 region has the DNA TGTGCCAGCAGCTTAGGACAGTACGAGCAGTACTTC.

The CDR3 loop reads CASSRDRGGGEKLFF. The CDR3 DNA is TGTGCCAGCAGCAGGGACAGGGGCGGGGGCGAAAAACTGTTTTTT. J is TRBJ1-4 and V is TRBV7-2; 10 positions match TRBD1. The CDR3 is 15 residues long. Unmatched junction bases numbered 8, after V lost 5 bases and J lost 8 bases. CDR1 and CDR2 (germline): SGHTA, FQGNSA.

V and J are TRBV6-5 and TRBJ2-2; the match to TRBD1 covers 11 bases. Looked up from germline, CDR1 is MNHEY and CDR2 is SVGAGI. V trimming: 8 bases; J trimming: 7 bases; junction bases outside the gene matches: 9. The CDR3 is made up of 15 amino acids. The CDR3 here is CASCLGQGDGGELFF. CDR3 sequence (DNA): TGTGCCAGCTGTTTGGGACAGGGGGACGGCGGGGAGCTGTTTTTT.

The chain couples TRBV18 to TRBJ2-5, with 9 bases identical to TRBD2. The V segment lost 2 bases and the J segment 1 base; nucleotides outside the gene matches: 2. This CDR3 contains 15 residues. CDR1 KGHSH and CDR2 LQKENI come from the germline V gene. The CDR3 coding sequence is TGTGCCAGCTCACCAGGCGGGGGGGCCCAAGAGACCCAGTACTTC. It is translated as CASSPGGGAQETQYF.

This chain links TRBV6-6 with TRBJ1-6, with 7 bases aligning to TRBD1. CDR3 length equals 12 residues. The V gene end was trimmed by 4 bases and the J gene end by 12 bases; junction bases not matched to a gene: 3. Germline V gene lookup returns CDR1 MNHNY and CDR2 SVGAGI (reference sequence). The CDR3 sequence: CASSLYRGPLHF. CDR3 nucleotide sequence: TGTGCCAGCAGTTTATACAGGGGACCCCTCCACTTT.

The rearrangement joins TRBV6-1 to TRBJ2-3, with TRBD2 matching over 9 bases. This CDR3 is 15 amino acids long. Germline CDR1 reads MNHNS; CDR2 reads SASEGT. Losses at the gene ends were 6 bases for V and 4 bases for J; bases not matched to a gene: 8. CDR3 nucleotides: TGTGCCAGCAGGCTCGGGACTAGCAGTGCAGATACGCAGTATTTT. The encoded protein is CASRLGTSSADTQYF.

The CDR3 bases are TGTGCCAGCAGCTTCACGGTGACAGATACGCAGTATTTT. It codes for CASSFTVTDTQYF. The chain couples TRBV13 to TRBJ2-3; D call uncertain. Trimming shortened V by 3 bases and J by 3 bases, and 7 bases separated the two germline ends. Germline V gene sequence: CDR1 PRHDT, CDR2 FYEKMQ (reference sequence). This CDR3 region has 13 residues.

J is TRBJ2-3 and V is TRBV5-6; D is perhaps TRBD2 (7 bases). Trimming took 0 bases from V and 5 from J, leaving 13 bases between them. The CDR3 runs to 15 residues. Looked up from germline, CDR1 is SGHDT and CDR2 is YYEEEE. CDR3 bases: TGTGCCAGCAGCTTGGTTGGGGGGGGCCAAGATACGCAGTATTTT. Protein sequence: CASSLVGGGQDTQYF.

V usage is TRBV4-1 and J usage is TRBJ2-3, with TRBD2 identical over 11 bases. Germline V CDR1 and CDR2: MGHRA, YSYEKL. Trimming cost V 1 base and J 2 bases; bases outside gene matches: 11. The CDR3 extends over 19 amino acids. The CDR3 sequence: CASSQVASGGSVPTDTQYF. CDR3 nucleotides: TGCGCCAGCAGCCAAGTAGCTAGCGGGGGGTCTGTCCCCACAGATACGCAGTATTTT.

V is TRBV5-1 and J is TRBJ1-1; 8 bases fit TRBD1. V was pared by 3 bases and J by 5 bases, with 9 bases of the junction left unmatched. Per the germline V gene, CDR1 is SGHRS and CDR2 is YFSETQ. The CDR3 is 15 residues long. The CDR3 bases are TGCGCCAGCAGCTGGAGGGATACAGGGGGGACTGAAGCTTTCTTT. Translated: CASSWRDTGGTEAFF.

This clone came up a few times. This chain links TRBV19 with TRBJ1-6, with TRBD1 as a possible D gene (5 bases). The CDR3 is 13 residues long. CDR1 is LNHDA and CDR2 is SQIVND in the germline V gene (reference sequence). The germline V and J ends were trimmed by 6 bases and 5 bases, with 8 bases remaining between them. The CDR3 region has the DNA TGTGCCAGTAGGGACATCGATAATTCACCCCTCCACTTT. Amino acid sequence: CASRDIDNSPLHF.

This clone was picked up a small number of times. The rearrangement uses TRBV7-6 and TRBJ2-1; 8 bases align to TRBD2. Trimming took 5 bases from V and 9 from J; bases not matched to a gene: 9. The CDR3 loop spans 14 amino acids. Germline V gene sequence: CDR1 SGHVS, CDR2 FNYEAQ. CDR3 region: CASSPLGRGAEQFF. As DNA, the CDR3 is TGTGCCAGCAGCCCACTGGGGCGGGGGGCTGAGCAGTTCTTC. The entire variable domain, with the rest obtained from reference TRBV7-6 and TRBJ2-1, is as follows: GAGVSQSPRYKVTKRGQDVALRCDPISGHVSLYWYRQALGQGPEFLTYFNYEAQQDKSGLPNDRFSAERPEGSISTLTIQRTEQRDSAMYRCASSPLGRGAEQFFGPGTRLTVL.

This clone showed up just a few times. V usage is TRBV19 and J usage is TRBJ2-3; 9 nucleotides match TRBD1. The CDR3 length is 13 residues. Germline loops: CDR1 LNHDA, CDR2 SQIVND (reference sequence). J was trimmed by 4 bases and V by 10 bases; bases with no gene match: 6. The DNA for the CDR3 is TGTGCCACCACGGGACAGGGCGCAGATACGCAGTATTTT. It yields the protein CATTGQGADTQYF.

The chain has TRBV7-9 and TRBJ2-2; 8 bases fit TRBD1. V was clipped by 4 bases and J by 0 bases; unmatched bases: 1. The germline gives CDR1 SEHNR, CDR2 FQNEAQ (reference sequence). The CDR3 contains 15 residues. The CDR3 DNA sequence: TGTGCCAGCAGCTCAGGGGGCCCGAACACCGGGGAGCTGTTTTTT. Translation: CASSSGGPNTGELFF. Using reference TRBV7-9 and TRBJ2-2 for the parts outside the CDR3, the full variable domain is DTGVSQNPRHKITKRGQNVTFRCDPISEHNRLYWYRQTLGQGPEFLTYFQNEAQLEKSRLLSDRFSAERPKGSFSTLEIQRTEQGDSAMYLCASSSGGPNTGELFFGEGSRLTVL.

V usage is TRBV10-3 and J usage is TRBJ2-2, with D possibly TRBD1 on 5 matching bases. V was cut by 10 bases and J by 5 bases, with 14 bases left in between. Per the germline V gene, CDR1 is ENHRY and CDR2 is SYGVKD. The CDR3 runs 13 residues. The DNA of the CDR3 is TGTGCCACCCATACCACAGGTACCGGGGAGCTGTTTTTT. This codes for CATHTTGTGELFF.